The T cell receptor (beta chain) under discussion was sequenced for a study of graft-versus-host responses after intestinal transplantation. In the case of this clone: What it binds is not known.

The table came from immunoSEQ multiplex PCR; TCRdb's copy has only in-frame clones and leaves some out. The repertoire holds 65,000 to 100,000 clones, with 80% to 95% as singletons. Germline V lookup: CDR1 MNHEY, CDR2 SMNVEV (reference sequence). The V gene end was trimmed by 4 bases and the J gene end by 5 bases; junction bases not matched to a gene: 8. CDR3 length: 14 amino acids. This sequence originates from a human donor who was the organ donor for an intestinal transplant. The chain employs TRBV27 and TRBJ2-7, with TRBD1 identical over 7 bases. Material: unstimulated CD8+ T cells sorted from spleen or lymph node cells, obtained before transplant. Here the CDR3 reads CASSSMTGNHEQYF. CDR3 DNA sequence: TGTGCCAGCAGTTCAATGACAGGGAACCACGAGCAGTACTTC.